Given below is one T cell receptor beta chain in context. These data belong to a study of T cells expressing NK-cell markers. From its re-call of the 5' RACE reads, TCRdb lists each CDR3 protein once, without DNA. The sample totals roughly 380,000 distinct CDR3 sequences. The CDR3 spans 16 residues. The sequenced sample consisted of blood T cells: a sorted CD56 or NKG2C T cell subset, CD4+ or CD8+ T cells, or bulk PBMC T cells (not recorded which). The chain combines TRBV12-3 or TRBV12-4 with TRBJ1-5; TCRdb gives TRBD1 as the D gene, but with no DNA this cannot be confirmed. This sequence originates from a man aged 18 to 70 in good health. The CDR3 loop is CASSVWGSSYYQPQHF.